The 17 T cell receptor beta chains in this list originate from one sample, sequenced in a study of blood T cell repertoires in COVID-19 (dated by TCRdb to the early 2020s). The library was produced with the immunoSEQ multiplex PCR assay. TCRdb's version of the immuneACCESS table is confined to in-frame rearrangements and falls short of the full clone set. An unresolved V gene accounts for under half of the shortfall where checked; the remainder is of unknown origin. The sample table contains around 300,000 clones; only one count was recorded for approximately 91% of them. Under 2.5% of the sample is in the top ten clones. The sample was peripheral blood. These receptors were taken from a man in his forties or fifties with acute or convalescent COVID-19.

CDR3 sequence (DNA): TGTGCCACCAGTGATCCGTCCTATTATGGCTACACCTTC. Translating it yields CATSDPSYYGYTF. The genes are TRBV24-1 and TRBJ1-2, with D hard to call. V lost 3 bases to trimming and J lost 5 bases, with 9 bases between them. Germline CDR1 reads KGHDR; CDR2 reads SFDVKD. This CDR3 spans 13 amino acids.

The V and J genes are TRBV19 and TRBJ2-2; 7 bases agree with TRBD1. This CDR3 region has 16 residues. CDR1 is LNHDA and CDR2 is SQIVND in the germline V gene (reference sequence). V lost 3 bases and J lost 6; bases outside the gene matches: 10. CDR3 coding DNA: TGTGCCAGTAGTATCAGGACAGGTAGCTTTGCCGGGGAGCTGTTTTTT. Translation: CASSIRTGSFAGELFF.

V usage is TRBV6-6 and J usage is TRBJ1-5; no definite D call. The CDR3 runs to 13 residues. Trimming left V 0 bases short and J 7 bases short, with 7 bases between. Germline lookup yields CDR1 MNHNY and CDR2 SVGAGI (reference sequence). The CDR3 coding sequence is TGTGCCAGCAGTTACTCTGAACTGCAGCCCCAGCATTTT. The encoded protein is CASSYSELQPQHF.

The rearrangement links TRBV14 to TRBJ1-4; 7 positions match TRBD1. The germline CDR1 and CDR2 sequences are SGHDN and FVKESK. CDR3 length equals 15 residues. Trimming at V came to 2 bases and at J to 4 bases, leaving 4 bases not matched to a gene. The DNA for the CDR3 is TGTGCCAGCAGCCAAACGGGACAGATTAATGAAAAACTGTTTTTT. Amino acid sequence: CASSQTGQINEKLFF. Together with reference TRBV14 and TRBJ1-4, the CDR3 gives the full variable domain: EAGVTQFPSHSVIEKGQTVTLRCDPISGHDNLYWYRRVMGKEIKFLLHFVKESKQDESGMPNNRFLAERTGGTYSTLKVQPAELEDSGVYFCASSQTGQINEKLFFGSGTQLSVL.

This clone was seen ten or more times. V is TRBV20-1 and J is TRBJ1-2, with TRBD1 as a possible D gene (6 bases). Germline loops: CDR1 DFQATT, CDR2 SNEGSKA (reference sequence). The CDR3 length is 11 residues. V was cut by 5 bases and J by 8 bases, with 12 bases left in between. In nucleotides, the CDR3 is TGCAGTGCTGGGGGCCTATTAGGCTACACCTTC. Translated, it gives CSAGGLLGYTF.

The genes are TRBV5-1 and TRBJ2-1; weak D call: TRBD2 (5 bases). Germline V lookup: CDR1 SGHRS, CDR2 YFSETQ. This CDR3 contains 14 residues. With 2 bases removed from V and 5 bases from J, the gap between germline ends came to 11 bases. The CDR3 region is CASSLELGNNEQFF. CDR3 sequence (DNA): TGCGCCAGCAGCTTAGAACTAGGAAACAATGAGCAGTTCTTC.

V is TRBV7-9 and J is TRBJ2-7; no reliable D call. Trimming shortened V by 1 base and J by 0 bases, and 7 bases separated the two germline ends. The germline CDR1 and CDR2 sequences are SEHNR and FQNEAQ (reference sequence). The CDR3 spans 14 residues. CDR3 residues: CASSLDYNSYEQYF. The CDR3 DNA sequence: TGTGCCAGCAGCTTAGACTACAACTCCTACGAGCAGTACTTC.

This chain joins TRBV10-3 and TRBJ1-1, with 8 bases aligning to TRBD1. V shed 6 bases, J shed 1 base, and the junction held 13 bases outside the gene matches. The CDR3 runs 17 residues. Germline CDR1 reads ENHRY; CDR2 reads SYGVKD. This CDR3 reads CAIRTGTGRSENTEAFF. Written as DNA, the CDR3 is TGTGCCATCAGGACCGGGACAGGAAGATCTGAGAACACTGAAGCTTTCTTT.

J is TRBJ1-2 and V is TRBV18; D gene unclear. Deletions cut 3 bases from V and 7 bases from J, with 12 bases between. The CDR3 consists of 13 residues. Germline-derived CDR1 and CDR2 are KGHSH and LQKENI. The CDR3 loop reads CASSPSEGRGYTF. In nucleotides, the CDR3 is TGTGCCAGCTCACCGTCTGAGGGCCGTGGCTACACCTTC.

CDR3 sequence: CASSPTQGLNTGELFF. The CDR3 DNA sequence: TGCGCCAGCAGCCCCACCCAGGGTCTGAACACCGGGGAGCTGTTTTTT. The rearrangement joins TRBV23-1 to TRBJ2-2; the D gene is possibly TRBD1 (5 bases). TRBV23-1 is flagged as an ORF with uncertain function. Trimming pared 6 bases from V and 1 base from J, leaving 15 bases between. This CDR3 spans 16 amino acids.

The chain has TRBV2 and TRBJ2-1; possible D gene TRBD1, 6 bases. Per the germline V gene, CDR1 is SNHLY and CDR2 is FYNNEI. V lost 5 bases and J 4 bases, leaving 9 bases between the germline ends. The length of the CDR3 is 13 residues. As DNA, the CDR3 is TGTGCCAGCAGTTTGACAGGTTACAATGAGCAGTTCTTC. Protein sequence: CASSLTGYNEQFF.

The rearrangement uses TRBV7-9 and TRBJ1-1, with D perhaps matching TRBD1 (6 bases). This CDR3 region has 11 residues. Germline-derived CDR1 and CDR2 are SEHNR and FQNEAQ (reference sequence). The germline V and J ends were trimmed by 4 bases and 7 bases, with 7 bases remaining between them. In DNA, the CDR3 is TGTGCCAGCAGCTCCAGGGGTGAAGCTTTCTTT. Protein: CASSSRGEAFF.

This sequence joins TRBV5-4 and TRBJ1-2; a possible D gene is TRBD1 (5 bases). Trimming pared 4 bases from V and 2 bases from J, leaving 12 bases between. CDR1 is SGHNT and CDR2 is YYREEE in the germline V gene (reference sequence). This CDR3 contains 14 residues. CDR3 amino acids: CASSPGHSNYGYTF. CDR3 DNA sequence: TGTGCCAGCAGCCCAGGACACTCGAACTATGGCTACACCTTC.

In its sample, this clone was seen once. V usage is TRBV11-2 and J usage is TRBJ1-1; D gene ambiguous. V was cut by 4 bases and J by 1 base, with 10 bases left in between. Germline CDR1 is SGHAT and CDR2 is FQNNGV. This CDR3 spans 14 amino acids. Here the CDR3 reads CASSYVGGNTEAFF. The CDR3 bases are TGTGCCAGCAGCTACGTAGGAGGGAACACTGAAGCTTTCTTT.

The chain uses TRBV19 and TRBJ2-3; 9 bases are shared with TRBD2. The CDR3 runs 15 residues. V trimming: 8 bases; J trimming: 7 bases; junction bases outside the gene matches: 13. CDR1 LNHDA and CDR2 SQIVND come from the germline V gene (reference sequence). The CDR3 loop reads CASRDPGLASHTQYF. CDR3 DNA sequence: TGTGCCAGTCGTGACCCGGGACTAGCCTCACATACGCAGTATTTT.

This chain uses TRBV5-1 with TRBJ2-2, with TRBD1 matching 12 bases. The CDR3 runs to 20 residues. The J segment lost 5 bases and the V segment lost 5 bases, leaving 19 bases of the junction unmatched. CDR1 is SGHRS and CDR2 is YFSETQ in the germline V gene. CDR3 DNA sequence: TGCGCCAGCAGTCCAGCCGGGACAGGGGGCTCACTGGGGGGAACCGGGGAGCTGTTTTTT. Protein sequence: CASSPAGTGGSLGGTGELFF.

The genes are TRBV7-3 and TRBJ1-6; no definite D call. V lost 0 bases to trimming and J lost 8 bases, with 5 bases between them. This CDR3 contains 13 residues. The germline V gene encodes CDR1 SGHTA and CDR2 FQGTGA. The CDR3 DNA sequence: TGTGCCAGCAGCTTAACGAGGGATTCACCCCTCCACTTT. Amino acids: CASSLTRDSPLHF.